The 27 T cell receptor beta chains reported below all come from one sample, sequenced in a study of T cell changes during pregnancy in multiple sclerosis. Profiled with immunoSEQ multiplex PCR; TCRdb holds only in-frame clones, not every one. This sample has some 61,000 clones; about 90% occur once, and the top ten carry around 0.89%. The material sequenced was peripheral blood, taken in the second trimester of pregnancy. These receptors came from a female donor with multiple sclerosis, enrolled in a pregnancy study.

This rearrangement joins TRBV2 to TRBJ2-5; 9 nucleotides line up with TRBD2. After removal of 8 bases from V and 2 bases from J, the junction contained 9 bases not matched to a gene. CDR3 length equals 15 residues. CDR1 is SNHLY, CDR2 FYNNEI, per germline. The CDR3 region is CASEGGGAAQETQYF. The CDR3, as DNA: TGTGCCAGCGAGGGCGGGGGGGCAGCTCAAGAGACCCAGTACTTC.

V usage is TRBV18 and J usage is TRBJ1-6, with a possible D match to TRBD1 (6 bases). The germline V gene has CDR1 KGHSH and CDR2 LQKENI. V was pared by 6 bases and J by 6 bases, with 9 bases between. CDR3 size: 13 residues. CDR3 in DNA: TGTGCCAGCTCCCGACAGGTTAATTCACCCCTCCACTTT. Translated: CASSRQVNSPLHF.

CDR3: CASSVGQLSGNTIYF. The CDR3 DNA reads TGTGCCAGCAGCGTAGGACAGCTCTCTGGAAACACCATATATTTT. The chain joins TRBV9 to TRBJ1-3; the D gene is possibly TRBD1 (5 bases). V lost 0 bases, J lost 0 bases, and 7 bases lay in between. Germline CDR1 SGDLS, CDR2 YYNGEE. This CDR3 has 15 residues.

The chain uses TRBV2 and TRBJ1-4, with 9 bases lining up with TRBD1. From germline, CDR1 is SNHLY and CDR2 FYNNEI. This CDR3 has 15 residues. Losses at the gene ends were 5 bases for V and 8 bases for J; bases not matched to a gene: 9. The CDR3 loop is CASSPPGQGGEKLFF. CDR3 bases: TGTGCCAGCAGTCCACCGGGACAGGGAGGGGAAAAACTGTTTTTT.

The CDR3 protein is CASGHAGYGYTF. CDR3 sequence (DNA): TGTGCTAGTGGTCACGCGGGTTATGGCTACACCTTC. V gene TRBV12-5 combines with J gene TRBJ1-2; D is uncertain. Germline CDR1 LGHNT, CDR2 FRNRAP. The ends were cut back, 5 bases at V and 5 bases at J, with 9 bases in the middle. The CDR3 has 12 amino acids. The full variable domain, its missing parts supplied by reference TRBV12-5 and TRBJ1-2, is DARVTQTPRHKVTEMGQEVTMRCQPILGHNTVFWYRQTMMQGLELLAYFRNRAPLDDSGMPKDRFSAEMPDATLATLKIQPSEPRDSAVYFCASGHAGYGYTFGSGTRLTVV.

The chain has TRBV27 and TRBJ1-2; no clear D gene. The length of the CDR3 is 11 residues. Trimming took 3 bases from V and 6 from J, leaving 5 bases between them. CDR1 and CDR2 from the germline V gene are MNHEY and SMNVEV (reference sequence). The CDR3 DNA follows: TGTGCCAGCAGTTTTAAAAATGGCTACACCTTC. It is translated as CASSFKNGYTF.

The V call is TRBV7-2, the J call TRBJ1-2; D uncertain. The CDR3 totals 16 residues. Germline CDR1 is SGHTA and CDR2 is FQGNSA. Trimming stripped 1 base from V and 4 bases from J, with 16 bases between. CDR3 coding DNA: TGTGCCAGCAGCTTAGATGAGGCCTACCGACCCTATGGCTACACCTTC. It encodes CASSLDEAYRPYGYTF.

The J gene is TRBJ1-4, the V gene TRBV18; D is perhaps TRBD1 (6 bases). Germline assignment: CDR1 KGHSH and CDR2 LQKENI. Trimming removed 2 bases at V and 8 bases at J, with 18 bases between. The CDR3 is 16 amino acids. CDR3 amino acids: CASSPIKQGSGEKLFF. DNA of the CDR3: TGTGCCAGCTCACCAATCAAACAGGGATCCGGGGAAAAACTGTTTTTT.

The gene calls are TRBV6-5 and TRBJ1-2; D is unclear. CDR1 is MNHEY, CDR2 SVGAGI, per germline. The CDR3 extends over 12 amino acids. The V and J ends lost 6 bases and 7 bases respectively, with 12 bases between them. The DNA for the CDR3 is TGTGCCAGCAGCCGCGGGCCCCCTGGCTACACCTTC. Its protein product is CASSRGPPGYTF.

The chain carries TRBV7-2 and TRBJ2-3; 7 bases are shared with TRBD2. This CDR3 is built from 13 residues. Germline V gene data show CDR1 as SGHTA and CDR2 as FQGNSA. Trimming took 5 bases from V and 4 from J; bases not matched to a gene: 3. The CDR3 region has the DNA TGTGCCAGCAGCCCACTAGCGCCAGATACGCAGTATTTT. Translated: CASSPLAPDTQYF.

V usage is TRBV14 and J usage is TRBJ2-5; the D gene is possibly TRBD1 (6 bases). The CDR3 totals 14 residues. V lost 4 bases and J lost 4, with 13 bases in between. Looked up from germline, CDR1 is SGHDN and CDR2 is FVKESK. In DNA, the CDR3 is TGTGCCAGCAGCCCAGACAGGATACGAGAGACCCAGTACTTC. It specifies CASSPDRIRETQYF.

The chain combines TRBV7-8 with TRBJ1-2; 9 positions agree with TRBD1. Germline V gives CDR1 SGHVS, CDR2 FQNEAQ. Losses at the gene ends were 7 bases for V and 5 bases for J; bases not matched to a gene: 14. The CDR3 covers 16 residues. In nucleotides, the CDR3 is TGTGCCAGCACCCCTGGGAGGGGGGACAGGGTTTATGGCTACACCTTC. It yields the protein CASTPGRGDRVYGYTF.

DNA of the CDR3: TGCGCCAGCAGCGGCGGGGGCCTATGGGAGCAGTTCTTC. Protein product: CASSGGGLWEQFF. The chain recombines TRBV5-1 with TRBJ2-1; a possible D gene is TRBD2 (7 bases). The germline CDR1 and CDR2 sequences are SGHRS and YFSETQ. The CDR3 contains 13 residues. V gave up 4 bases and J gave up 10 bases, with 15 bases separating them.

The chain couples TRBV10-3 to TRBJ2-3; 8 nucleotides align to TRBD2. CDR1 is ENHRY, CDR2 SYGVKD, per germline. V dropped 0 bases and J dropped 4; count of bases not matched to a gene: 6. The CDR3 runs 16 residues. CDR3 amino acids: CAISESGAGGPDTQYF. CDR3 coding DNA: TGTGCCATCAGTGAGTCTGGCGCGGGGGGCCCAGATACGCAGTATTTT.

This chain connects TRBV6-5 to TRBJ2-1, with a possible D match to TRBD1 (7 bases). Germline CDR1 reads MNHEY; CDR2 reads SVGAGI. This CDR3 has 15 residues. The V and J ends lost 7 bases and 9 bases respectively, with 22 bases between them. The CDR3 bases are TGTGCCAGCACCCCCCTACGGGGTCAGGGGGGTGAGCAGTTCTTC. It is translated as CASTPLRGQGGEQFF.

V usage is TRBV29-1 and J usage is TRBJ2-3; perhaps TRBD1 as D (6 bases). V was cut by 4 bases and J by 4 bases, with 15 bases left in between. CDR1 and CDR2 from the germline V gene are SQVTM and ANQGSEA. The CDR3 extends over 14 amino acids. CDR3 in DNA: TGCAGCGTTGTTCGAACAGGGTGGGCAGATACGCAGTATTTT. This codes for CSVVRTGWADTQYF.

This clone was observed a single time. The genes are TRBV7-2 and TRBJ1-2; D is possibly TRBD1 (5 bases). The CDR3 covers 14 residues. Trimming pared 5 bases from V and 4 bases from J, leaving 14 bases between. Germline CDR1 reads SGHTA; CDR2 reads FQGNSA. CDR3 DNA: TGTGCCAGCAGCCCCCGACAGAAGGTCTATGGCTACACCTTC. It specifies CASSPRQKVYGYTF. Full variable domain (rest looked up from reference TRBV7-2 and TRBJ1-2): GAGVSQSPSNKVTEKGKDVELRCDPISGHTALYWYRQSLGQGLEFLIYFQGNSAPDKSGLPSDRFSAERTGGSVSTLTIQRTQQEDSAVYLCASSPRQKVYGYTFGSGTRLTVV.

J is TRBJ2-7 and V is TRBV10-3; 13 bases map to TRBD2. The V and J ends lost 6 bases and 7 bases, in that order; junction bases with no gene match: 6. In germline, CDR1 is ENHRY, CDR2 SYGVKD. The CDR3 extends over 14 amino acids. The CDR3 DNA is TGTGCCATCAGGACTAGCGGGGGGTCTGTAGAGCAGTACTTC. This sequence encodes CAIRTSGGSVEQYF.

The CDR3 here is CASSITGEGDNEQFF. In DNA form, the CDR3 reads TGTGCCAGTAGTATCACAGGGGAAGGAGACAATGAGCAGTTCTTC. V and J are TRBV19 and TRBJ2-1; TRBD1 matches 7 bases. Germline V gives CDR1 LNHDA, CDR2 SQIVND (reference sequence). The trim removed 3 bases at V and 5 bases at J, leaving 7 bases unmatched. The CDR3 contains 15 residues.

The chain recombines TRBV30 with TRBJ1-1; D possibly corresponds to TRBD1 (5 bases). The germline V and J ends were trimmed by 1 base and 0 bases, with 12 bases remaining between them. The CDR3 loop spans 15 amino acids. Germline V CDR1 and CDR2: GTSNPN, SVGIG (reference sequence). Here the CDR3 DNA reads TGTGCCTGGAGTGGTAGGGTCAGGGTGAACACTGAAGCTTTCTTT. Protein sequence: CAWSGRVRVNTEAFF.

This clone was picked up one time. This chain's CDR3 is CASSPGTGTDGYTF. Here the CDR3 DNA reads TGCGCCAGCAGCCCGGGGACAGGGACGGATGGCTACACCTTC. The V gene is TRBV5-1, the J gene TRBJ1-2, with 9 bases identical to TRBD1. V shed 4 bases, J shed 6 bases, and the junction held 7 bases outside the gene matches. Germline V gene data show CDR1 as SGHRS and CDR2 as YFSETQ. This CDR3 has 14 amino acids.

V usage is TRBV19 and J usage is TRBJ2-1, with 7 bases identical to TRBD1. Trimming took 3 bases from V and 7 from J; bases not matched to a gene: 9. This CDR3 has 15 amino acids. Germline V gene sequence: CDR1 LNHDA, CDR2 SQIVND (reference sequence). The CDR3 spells CASSIVRDRPNEQFF. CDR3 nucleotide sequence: TGTGCCAGTAGTATCGTACGGGACAGACCTAATGAGCAGTTCTTC.

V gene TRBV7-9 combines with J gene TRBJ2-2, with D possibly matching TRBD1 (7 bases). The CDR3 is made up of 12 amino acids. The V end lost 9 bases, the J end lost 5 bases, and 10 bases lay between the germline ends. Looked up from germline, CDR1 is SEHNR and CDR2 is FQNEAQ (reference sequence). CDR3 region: CASQGGTGELFF. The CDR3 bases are TGTGCCAGTCAGGGGGGAACCGGGGAGCTGTTTTTT.

The CDR3 is CASSSPGTEYNEQFF. The CDR3 nucleotides are TGCGCCAGCAGCTCCCCCGGGACAGAGTACAATGAGCAGTTCTTC. V and J are TRBV5-1 and TRBJ2-1; 7 positions agree with TRBD1. Losses at the gene ends were 3 bases for V and 4 bases for J; bases not matched to a gene: 7. The CDR3 is 15 amino acids. Germline lookup yields CDR1 SGHRS and CDR2 YFSETQ.

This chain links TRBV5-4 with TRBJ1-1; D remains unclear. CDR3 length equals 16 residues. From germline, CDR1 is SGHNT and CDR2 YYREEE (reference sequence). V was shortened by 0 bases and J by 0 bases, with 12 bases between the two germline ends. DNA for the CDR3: TGTGCCAGCAGCTTGGCCGCGGGCCTACTGAACACTGAAGCTTTCTTT. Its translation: CASSLAAGLLNTEAFF.

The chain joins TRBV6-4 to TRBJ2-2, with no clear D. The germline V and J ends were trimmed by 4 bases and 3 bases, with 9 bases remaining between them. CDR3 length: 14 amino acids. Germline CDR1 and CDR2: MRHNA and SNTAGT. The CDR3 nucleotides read TGTGCCAGCAGTGTCGGTCGAGACACCGGGGAGCTGTTTTTT. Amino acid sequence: CASSVGRDTGELFF.

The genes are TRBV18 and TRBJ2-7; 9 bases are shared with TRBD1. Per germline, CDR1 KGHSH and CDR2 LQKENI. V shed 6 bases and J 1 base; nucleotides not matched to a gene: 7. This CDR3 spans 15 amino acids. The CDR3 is CASSPDRGSSYEQYF. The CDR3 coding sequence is TGTGCCAGCTCCCCCGACAGGGGGTCTTCCTACGAGCAGTACTTC.